This T cell receptor beta chain was documented in a study of stem cell transplantation in POMP-related autoinflammatory disease. TCRdb's table, derived via immunoSEQ multiplex PCR, lists solely in-frame clones and lacks some. Among about 32,000 clones, 80% to 90% were seen once, and the ten largest hold about 0.72%. The clonotype comes from a human donor with POMP-related autoinflammation and immune dysregulation (PRAID). Material: CD4+ T cells from PBMCs, obtained before stem cell transplantation.

CDR3 coding DNA: TGTGCCAGCAGCGTGGGTACGGCTAACAATGAGCAGTTCTTC. Its translation: CASSVGTANNEQFF. The chain is built from TRBV9 and TRBJ2-1; D ambiguous. V lost 2 bases and J 5 bases, leaving 11 bases between the germline ends. This CDR3 comprises 14 residues. Germline-derived CDR1 and CDR2 are SGDLS and YYNGEE.